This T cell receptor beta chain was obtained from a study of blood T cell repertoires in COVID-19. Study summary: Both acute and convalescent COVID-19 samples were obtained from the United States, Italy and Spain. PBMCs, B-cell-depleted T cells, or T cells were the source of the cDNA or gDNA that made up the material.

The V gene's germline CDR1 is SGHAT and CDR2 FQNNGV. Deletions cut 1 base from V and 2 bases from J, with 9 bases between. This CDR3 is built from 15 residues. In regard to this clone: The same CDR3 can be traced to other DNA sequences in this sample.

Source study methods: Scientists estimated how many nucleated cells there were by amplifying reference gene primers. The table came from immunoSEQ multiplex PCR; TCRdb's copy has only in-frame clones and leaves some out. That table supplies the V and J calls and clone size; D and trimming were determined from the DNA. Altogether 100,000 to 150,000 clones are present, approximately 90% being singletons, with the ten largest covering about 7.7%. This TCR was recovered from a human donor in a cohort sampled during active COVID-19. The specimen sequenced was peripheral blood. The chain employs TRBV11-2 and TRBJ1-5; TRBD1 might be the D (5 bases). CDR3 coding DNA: TGTGCCAGCAGCTTAGGTAGGGGCGGCAATCAGCCCCAGCATTTT. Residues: CASSLGRGGNQPQHF.